The 3 T cell receptor beta chains given below trace back to one sample, sequenced in a study of shared clonotypes between healthy human individuals. The method was immunoSEQ multiplex PCR; TCRdb's version includes in-frame clones alone and lacks a portion of them. The sample lists millions of clones, more than 85% occurring once. Sequenced: naive CD4+ T cells from PBMCs. Subset: CD45RA+ positively selected. The origin of the receptors is a man between 18 and 29 years old in good health. Some clones in this sample may be carry-over from other donors' samples.

The gene calls are TRBV15 and TRBJ2-5; D is perhaps TRBD2 (5 bases). This CDR3 has 12 residues. Trimming pared 5 bases from V and 5 bases from J, leaving 9 bases between. CDR1 and CDR2 (germline): LNHNV, YYDKDF (reference sequence). CDR3 region: CATSARRETQYF. In DNA form, the CDR3 reads TGTGCCACCAGCGCACGGAGGGAGACCCAGTACTTC.

The rearrangement joins TRBV27 to TRBJ1-5; 7 bases are shared with TRBD1. This CDR3 is 15 amino acids long. With 6 bases clipped from V and 1 base from J, the junction kept 6 bases outside the gene matches. The germline V gene has CDR1 MNHEY and CDR2 SMNVEV (reference sequence). In DNA form, the CDR3 reads TGTGCCAGCAGCGAACCGGGACAGAGCAATCAGCCCCAGCATTTT. It specifies CASSEPGQSNQPQHF.

The V and J genes are TRBV5-1 and TRBJ2-1, with TRBD2 matching 8 bases. The V and J ends lost 4 bases and 3 bases, in that order; junction bases with no gene match: 3. There are 14 residues in the CDR3. Looked up from germline, CDR1 is SGHRS and CDR2 is YFSETQ. The CDR3 here is CASSATSGYNEQFF. The CDR3 DNA follows: TGCGCCAGCAGCGCTACTAGCGGCTACAATGAGCAGTTCTTC.